The following is a TCR beta chain sequence with its context. The antigen is not known. With the read ending 3 residues before the CDR3 end, the germline J gene is used to fill in that end. The data stem from a study of T cell clonality in common variable immunodeficiency. Study findings and constraints: Common variable immunodeficiency TCR beta sequences reportedly had fewer deletions and N-nucleotide insertions.

Trimming pared 5 bases from V and 7 bases from J, leaving 17 bases between. This CDR3 region has 15 residues. Germline values: CDR1 LNHDA, CDR2 SQIVND (reference sequence). This table comes from immunoSEQ multiplex PCR, and its TCRdb copy is limited to in-frame clones, with some not included. The sample gives around 19,000 clones, none seen only once, and the top ten clones hold roughly 2.7%. This sequence originates from a human donor with common variable immunodeficiency. Material for sequencing was peripheral blood mononuclear cells. The V and J genes are TRBV19 and TRBJ1-4, with D possibly being TRBD1 (6 bases). The CDR3 loop reads CASSSVGAMGEKLFF. CDR3 DNA, as far as it was read: TGTGCCAGTAGTTCGGTGGGGGCCATGGGTGAAAAA.